The 21 T cell receptor beta chains below were found in one sample sequenced in a study of blood T cell repertoires in COVID-19. Measured with immunoSEQ multiplex PCR; TCRdb has only the in-frame clones, and not every one. The table has roughly 200,000 clones, approximately 86% seen once. The specimen sequenced was PBMCs or T cells enriched from blood (not recorded which). The receptors were sampled from a woman aged 25 to 45 who had been exposed to COVID-19.

V gene TRBV27 combines with J gene TRBJ1-2, with TRBD1 identical over 9 bases. The CDR3 consists of 13 residues. Germline V gene sequence: CDR1 MNHEY, CDR2 SMNVEV (reference sequence). With 4 bases clipped from V and 3 bases from J, the junction kept 0 bases outside the gene matches. The chain's CDR3 is CASSWTGDYGYTF. The CDR3 nucleotides read TGTGCCAGCAGTTGGACAGGGGACTATGGCTACACCTTC.

This chain uses TRBV7-2 with TRBJ2-3; 10 bases align to TRBD2. The CDR3 is 15 amino acids. CDR1 and CDR2 (germline): SGHTA, FQGNSA. The V gene end was trimmed by 5 bases and the J gene end by 4 bases; junction bases not matched to a gene: 6. The CDR3 region has the DNA TGTGCCAGCAGCCCGAGGACTAGCGGCCCAGATACGCAGTATTTT. Translating it yields CASSPRTSGPDTQYF. Together with reference TRBV7-2 and TRBJ2-3, the CDR3 gives the full variable domain: GAGVSQSPSNKVTEKGKDVELRCDPISGHTALYWYRQSLGQGLEFLIYFQGNSAPDKSGLPSDRFSAERTGGSVSTLTIQRTQQEDSAVYLCASSPRTSGPDTQYFGPGTRLTVL.

This clone occurred a few times. The J gene is TRBJ2-7, the V gene TRBV6-5; D is possibly TRBD2 (5 bases). V lost 6 bases to trimming and J lost 5 bases, with 14 bases between them. Germline assignment: CDR1 MNHEY and CDR2 SVGAGI. This CDR3 comprises 13 residues. The CDR3: CASRRLGRDEQYF. The CDR3, as DNA: TGTGCCAGCAGGCGCCTGGGGAGAGACGAGCAGTACTTC.

This clone was recorded a few times. This chain connects TRBV30 to TRBJ1-6; 7 nucleotides agree with TRBD1. The CDR3 contains 14 residues. Germline CDR1 reads GTSNPN; CDR2 reads SVGIG (reference sequence). V was pared by 5 bases and J by 7 bases, with 8 bases of the junction left unmatched. CDR3 sequence (DNA): TGTGCCTGGTGCTTGGGCAGGGGGAATTCACCCCTCCACTTT. This gives the protein CAWCLGRGNSPLHF.

CDR3 in amino acids: CASSPYGTANTEAFF. The CDR3 DNA reads TGTGCCAGCAGTCCTTACGGGACAGCCAACACTGAAGCTTTCTTT. The rearrangement links TRBV6-5 to TRBJ1-1; 7 bases line up with TRBD1. Trimming took 5 bases from V and 2 from J; bases not matched to a gene: 8. CDR1 and CDR2 from the germline V gene are MNHEY and SVGAGI. This CDR3 spans 15 amino acids.

The rearrangement uses TRBV30 and TRBJ1-2; D is ambiguous. The V gene's germline CDR1 is GTSNPN and CDR2 SVGIG (reference sequence). V lost 0 bases, J lost 6 bases, and 11 bases lay in between. The CDR3 runs 13 residues. The CDR3 loop reads CAWSVVSVNGYTF. The CDR3 DNA reads as TGTGCCTGGAGTGTCGTCTCTGTTAATGGCTACACCTTC.

The chain carries TRBV7-3 and TRBJ2-1; 11 bases are shared with TRBD2. The ends lost 3 bases at V and 10 bases at J; junction bases unmatched: 8. The CDR3 covers 15 residues. CDR1 and CDR2 (germline): SGHTA, FQGTGA. In DNA, the CDR3 is TGTGCCAGCAGCTTGGGTAGCGGGGGGGCCTTCGAGCAGTTCTTC. Protein product: CASSLGSGGAFEQFF. The complete variable domain, with remaining parts taken from reference TRBV7-3 and TRBJ2-1, reads GAGVSQTPSNKVTEKGKYVELRCDPISGHTALYWYRQSLGQGPEFLIYFQGTGAADDSGLPNDRFFAVRPEGSVSTLKIQRTERGDSAVYLCASSLGSGGAFEQFFGPGTRLTVL.

J is TRBJ2-7 and V is TRBV30; TRBD1 agrees at 9 bases. Trimming at V came to 7 bases and at J to 3 bases, leaving 10 bases not matched to a gene. Per the germline V gene, CDR1 is GTSNPN and CDR2 is SVGIG (reference sequence). The CDR3 covers 14 residues. CDR3 sequence (DNA): TGTGCCTCCGGCACCGGGACAGGGAGCTACGAGCAGTACTTC. Its translation: CASGTGTGSYEQYF.

This chain links TRBV5-8 with TRBJ1-5; maybe TRBD1 (5 bases). Germline loops: CDR1 SGHTS, CDR2 YDEGEE. The CDR3 loop spans 15 amino acids. With 1 base removed from V and 2 bases from J, the gap between germline ends came to 10 bases. CDR3 in amino acids: CASSLWGGGNQPQHF. The DNA for the CDR3 is TGTGCCAGCAGCTTGTGGGGGGGAGGCAATCAGCCCCAGCATTTT. Combining the CDR3 with reference TRBV5-8 and TRBJ1-5 gives the whole variable domain EAGVTQSPTHLIKTRGQQATLRCSPISGHTSVYWYQQALGLGLQFLLWYDEGEERNRGNFPPRFSGRQFPNYSSELNVNALELEDSALYLCASSLWGGGNQPQHFGDGTRLSIL.

The V call is TRBV4-2, the J call TRBJ1-4; D is ambiguous. This CDR3 spans 17 amino acids. Per the germline V gene, CDR1 is LGHNA and CDR2 is YNFKEQ. The V end lost 1 base, the J end lost 12 bases, and 24 bases lay between the germline ends. This CDR3 reads CASSQVLGSDRGPQLFF. As DNA, the CDR3 is TGTGCCAGCAGCCAAGTCCTAGGTTCCGATAGAGGTCCGCAACTGTTTTTT.

V is TRBV5-4 and J is TRBJ2-1; 13 nucleotides line up with TRBD2. After removal of 1 base from V and 7 bases from J, the junction contained 2 bases not matched to a gene. This CDR3 spans 15 amino acids. Germline V lookup: CDR1 SGHNT, CDR2 YYREEE (reference sequence). The DNA for the CDR3 is TGTGCCAGCAGCTTGACTAGCGGGGGGGTAAATGAGCAGTTCTTC. Translating gives CASSLTSGGVNEQFF.

The chain is built from TRBV19 and TRBJ1-5, with D tentatively TRBD1 (6 bases). The CDR3 is 18 amino acids. Germline CDR1 and CDR2: LNHDA and SQIVND (reference sequence). V dropped 7 bases and J dropped 0 bases, with 22 bases sitting between them. Here the CDR3 reads CASNPTGLRGYSNQPQHF. Written as DNA, the CDR3 is TGTGCCAGTAACCCGACAGGCCTTAGGGGATATAGCAATCAGCCCCAGCATTTT.

This clone was counted only a few times. The chain couples TRBV11-3 to TRBJ1-2; the match to TRBD1 covers 9 bases. The V gene end was trimmed by 5 bases and the J gene end by 4 bases; junction bases not matched to a gene: 11. The CDR3 is 16 amino acids. CDR1 and CDR2 from the germline V gene are SGHNT and YENEEA. The CDR3 DNA is TGTGCCAGCAGCGATGAGGACAGGGGAGTAAGCTATGGCTACACCTTC. It translates to CASSDEDRGVSYGYTF.

This clone is a singleton in its sample. This chain connects TRBV10-3 to TRBJ1-2; a possible D gene is TRBD1 (6 bases). Trimming took off 5 bases at V and 8 bases at J, with 18 bases between the two ends. Germline V gives CDR1 ENHRY, CDR2 SYGVKD. This CDR3 region has 14 residues. CDR3 nucleotide sequence: TGTGCCATCAGTACACAGGGCCTCATGACGGGCTACACCTTC. This codes for CAISTQGLMTGYTF.

This clone appeared a few times. This sequence joins TRBV7-8 and TRBJ1-3; D is undetermined. Germline values: CDR1 SGHVS, CDR2 FQNEAQ. The CDR3 has 15 amino acids. V lost 1 base and J lost 4, with 11 bases in between. The CDR3 protein is CASSLGGGRGNTIYF. CDR3 DNA: TGTGCCAGCAGCTTAGGGGGAGGACGCGGAAACACCATATATTTT.

The CDR3 here is CASSGQGTYGYTF. The CDR3 DNA follows: TGTGCCAGCAGCGGACAGGGGACCTATGGCTACACCTTC. The chain links TRBV6-5 to TRBJ1-2; 9 bases align to TRBD1. V lost 6 bases, J lost 4 bases, and 3 bases stayed unmatched. Germline V gene lookup returns CDR1 MNHEY and CDR2 SVGAGI. The CDR3 is 13 residues long.

The chain combines TRBV19 with TRBJ1-1; 7 bases align to TRBD1. Germline values: CDR1 LNHDA, CDR2 SQIVND (reference sequence). V trimming: 6 bases; J trimming: 4 bases; junction bases outside the gene matches: 2. This CDR3 contains 12 residues. CDR3 in amino acids: CASRAGGTEAFF. As DNA, the CDR3 is TGTGCCAGTAGGGCAGGGGGCACTGAAGCTTTCTTT.

V is TRBV15 and J is TRBJ1-5, with unresolved D. Germline CDR1 is LNHNV and CDR2 is YYDKDF (reference sequence). The CDR3 covers 17 residues. Trimming shortened V by 5 bases and J by 4 bases, and 21 bases separated the two germline ends. CDR3 DNA: TGTGCCACCAGCCCTAGTGGTGGCGGGTTCGGGAATCAGCCCCAGCATTTT. Amino acid sequence: CATSPSGGGFGNQPQHF.

The gene calls are TRBV2 and TRBJ2-3; 13 bases are shared with TRBD2. This CDR3 comprises 17 residues. Germline-derived CDR1 and CDR2 are SNHLY and FYNNEI. The V gene end was trimmed by 7 bases and the J gene end by 3 bases; junction bases not matched to a gene: 10. The DNA of the CDR3 is TGTGCCAGCAACAGACTAGCGGGGGGCTTAACTACAGATACGCAGTATTTT. This codes for CASNRLAGGLTTDTQYF.

This clone was recorded only once. The V and J genes are TRBV29-1 and TRBJ1-1; no reliable D call. The CDR3 is 10 amino acids. Germline V gene sequence: CDR1 SQVTM, CDR2 ANQGSEA. V dropped 6 bases and J dropped 4 bases, with 6 bases sitting between them. CDR3 protein: CSVKSTEAFF. The DNA for the CDR3 is TGCAGCGTCAAGAGCACTGAAGCTTTCTTT.

V is TRBV19 and J is TRBJ1-5; TRBD1 is a possible D gene (5 bases). Germline lookup yields CDR1 LNHDA and CDR2 SQIVND (reference sequence). This CDR3 is 14 amino acids long. Trimming pared 7 bases from V and 7 bases from J, leaving 17 bases between. The CDR3: CASTQRGNGQPQHF. CDR3 sequence (DNA): TGTGCCAGTACCCAACGGGGGAATGGCCAGCCCCAGCATTTT.